Below, one T cell receptor (beta chain) is given with its context. The T cell receptor alpha and beta CDR3 regions were amplified from mRNA by semiquantitative ARM-PCR. ARM-PCR used tagged nested gene-specific primers, then communal superprimers for exponential amplification. TCRdb redid the calling of the multiplex PCR reads with MiXCR, one entry per CDR3 protein. The sample has a few thousand distinct CDR3 sequences; roughly half are singletons. V dropped 5 bases and J dropped 2 bases, with 10 bases sitting between them. Germline V lookup: CDR1 KGHDR, CDR2 SFDVKD. This CDR3 comprises 14 residues. These data are taken from a study of relationships among human T cell subsets. Anti-CD294 bead selection, following depletion of CD4+CD56+ natural killer T cells, yielded the Th2 cells.

The TCR was taken from a man aged 35-49 years in good health. The specimen sequenced was CD4+ Th2 cells sorted from blood. The V call is TRBV24-1, the J call TRBJ2-3; D not certain. In DNA form, the CDR3 reads TGTGCCACCAGTGGGCTGCCTGTCACAGATACGCAGTATTTT. Translating gives CATSGLPVTDTQYF.